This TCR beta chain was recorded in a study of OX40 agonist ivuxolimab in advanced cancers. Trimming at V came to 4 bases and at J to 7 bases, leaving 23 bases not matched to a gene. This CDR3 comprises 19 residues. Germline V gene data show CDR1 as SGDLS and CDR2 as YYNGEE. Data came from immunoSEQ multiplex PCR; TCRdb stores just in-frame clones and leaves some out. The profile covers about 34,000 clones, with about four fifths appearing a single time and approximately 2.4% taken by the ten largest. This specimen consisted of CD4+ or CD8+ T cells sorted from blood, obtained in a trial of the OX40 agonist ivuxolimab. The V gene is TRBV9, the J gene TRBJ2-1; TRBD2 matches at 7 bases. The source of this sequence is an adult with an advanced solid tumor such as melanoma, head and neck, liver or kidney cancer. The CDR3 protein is CASSTYVGWQNGGENEQFF. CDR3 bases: TGTGCCAGCAGCACTTACGTCGGTTGGCAGAATGGGGGGGAGAATGAGCAGTTCTTC.